Below, 4 T cell receptor beta chains from the same sample are listed, as sequenced in a study of tumor and adjacent non-tumor tissue in lung cancer (dated by TCRdb to about 2018). Library preparation was by multiplex PCR. The instrument given in TCRdb is Illumina HiSeq 2500. TCRbeta libraries were constructed through three rounds of nested PCR with primers (Table S4) according to protocols adapted from ARM-PCR. The public reads were reprocessed in TCRdb via fastp at Q25 and MiXCR, keeping in-frame beta chains. Each CDR3 protein gets just one entry, which takes the most common genes and DNA from the rows behind it. The sample table lists approximately 79,000 distinct CDR3 sequences, approximately 57% of them with a count of one. The ten largest clonotypes hold around 16% of the sample. RNA was extracted from bulk unsorted tissue and checked for quality with a NanoDrop ND-1000 and an Agilent 2100. Sequencing used lung tumor tissue. The receptors were sampled from a man aged 70 or older with non-small cell lung cancer.

This sequence joins TRBV29-1 and TRBJ2-5, with TRBD2 matching over 7 bases. CDR1 is SQVTM and CDR2 is ANQGSEA in the germline V gene. The CDR3 loop spans 14 amino acids. J lost 4 bases, V lost 8 bases, and 13 bases had no gene match. The DNA of the CDR3 is TGCAGCCTTAGTGGGCTAGCGGCATTAGAGACCCAGTACTTC. Translating it yields CSLSGLAALETQYF.

This clonotype was detected many times. The chain couples TRBV6-5 to TRBJ2-6, with a tentative D call TRBD2 (5 bases). This CDR3 is 15 amino acids long. Trimming took off 5 bases at V and 4 bases at J, with 12 bases between the two ends. The germline gives CDR1 MNHEY, CDR2 SVGAGI. CDR3 amino acids: CASSRLPGGANVLTF. DNA of the CDR3: TGTGCCAGCAGTCGGCTCCCGGGGGGGGCCAACGTCCTGACTTTC.

Note on this clonotype: The junction departs from the called germline gene at one end, perhaps through a read error. The CDR3 DNA reads as TGCGCTAGCAGTGAACAGCTCAATCAGCCCCAGCATTTT. Translating it yields CASSEQLNQPQHF. V is TRBV10-1 and J is TRBJ1-5, with D unresolved. Germline V gives CDR1 WNHNN, CDR2 SYGVQD (reference sequence). The CDR3 length is 13 residues.

This clonotype came up a few times. V and J are TRBV18 and TRBJ2-7; the D is unclear. The V gene's germline CDR1 is KGHSH and CDR2 LQKENI. The V end was cut by 3 bases, the J end by 2 bases, with 8 bases between. This CDR3 spans 13 amino acids. Here the CDR3 DNA reads TGTGCCAGCTCACCCCCATGGGCCTACGAGCAGTACTTC. This encodes CASSPPWAYEQYF.